This section outlines one TCR beta chain sequence together with its context. The data originate from a study of blood T cells in healthy people across ages. For the second PCR, which ran for about 7 to 11 cycles, a sample-barcoded 5' primer and a J-beta primer mix were used. TCRdb called the 5' RACE reads again in MiXCR, with one record for every CDR3 protein. The profile shows approximately 880,000 distinct CDR3 sequences, under 50% of them singletons. Healthy Caucasian individuals from Russia aged roughly 6 to 90 served as donors. This CDR3 comprises 14 residues. Trimming stripped 6 bases from V and 4 bases from J, with 13 bases between. The V gene's germline CDR1 is LNHDA and CDR2 SQIVND (reference sequence).

The chain recombines TRBV19 with TRBJ2-1; no reliable D call. This receptor was taken from a man aged 30-40 years in good health. Sequencing input: blood. Here the CDR3 reads CASSPMGPYNEQFF. The CDR3, as DNA: TGTGCCAGTAGCCCGATGGGCCCTTACAATGAGCAGTTCTTC.